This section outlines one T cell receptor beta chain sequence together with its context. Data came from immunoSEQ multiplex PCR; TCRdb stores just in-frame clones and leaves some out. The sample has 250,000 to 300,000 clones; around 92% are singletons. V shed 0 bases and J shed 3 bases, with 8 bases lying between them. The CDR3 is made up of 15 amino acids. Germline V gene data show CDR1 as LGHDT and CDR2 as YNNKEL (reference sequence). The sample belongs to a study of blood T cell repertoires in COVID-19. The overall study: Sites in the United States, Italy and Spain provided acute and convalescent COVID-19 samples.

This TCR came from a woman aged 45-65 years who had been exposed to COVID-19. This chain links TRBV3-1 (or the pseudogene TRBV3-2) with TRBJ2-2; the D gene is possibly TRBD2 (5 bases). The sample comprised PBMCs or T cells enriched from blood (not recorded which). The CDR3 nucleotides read TGTGCCAGCAGCCAAGATTCGCGGGACACCGGGGAGCTGTTTTTT. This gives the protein CASSQDSRDTGELFF.